One sample yielded the 11 T cell receptor beta chains listed below, sequenced in a study of cytomegalovirus exposure and HLA in healthy donors. The PCR contained 60 Vbeta and 13 Jbeta primers. TCRdb's table, derived via immunoSEQ multiplex PCR, lists solely in-frame clones and lacks some. The data contain a few hundred thousand clones, about 90% of them seen just once; the ten biggest clones take up approximately 2.2%. The sequencing input was PBMCs. The receptors originated from a woman in her late teens or twenties in good health and CMV-seronegative.

The V and J genes are TRBV15 and TRBJ1-2; D perhaps matches TRBD1 (6 bases). The ends were cut back, 4 bases at V and 2 bases at J, with 11 bases in the middle. The CDR3 runs to 14 residues. Germline CDR1 LNHNV, CDR2 YYDKDF (reference sequence). The CDR3 DNA reads TGTGCCACCAGCAAAGTAGACAGGAACTATGGCTACACCTTC. Its protein is CATSKVDRNYGYTF. Variable domain in full (rest from reference TRBV15 and TRBJ1-2): DAMVIQNPRYQVTQFGKPVTLSCSQTLNHNVMYWYQQKSSQAPKLLFHYYDKDFNNEADTPDNFQSRRPNTSFCFLDIRSPGLGDTAMYLCATSKVDRNYGYTFGSGTRLTVV.

This clone was detected once. V usage is TRBV10-1 and J usage is TRBJ2-1; 12 bases align to TRBD2. Per germline, CDR1 WNHNN and CDR2 SYGVQD (reference sequence). V was clipped by 3 bases and J by 7 bases; unmatched bases: 4. The CDR3 sequence is 15 residues long. The CDR3, as DNA: TGCGCCAGCAGTGACGGACTAGCGGGGTATAATGAGCAGTTCTTC. Translating it yields CASSDGLAGYNEQFF.

This chain links TRBV7-9 with TRBJ2-3, with D unclear. The V end was cut by 5 bases, the J end by 6 bases, with 6 bases between. From germline, CDR1 is SEHNR and CDR2 FQNEAQ (reference sequence). The CDR3 totals 11 residues. The CDR3 DNA follows: TGTGCCAGCAGCCTTTCTGATACGCAGTATTTT. Translating it yields CASSLSDTQYF.

The chain uses TRBV11-2 and TRBJ2-5, with 10 bases aligning to TRBD2. CDR1 is SGHAT, CDR2 FQNNGV, per germline. The CDR3 has 14 amino acids. After removal of 2 bases from V and 12 bases from J, the junction contained 9 bases not matched to a gene. The CDR3, as DNA: TGTGCCAGCAGCTTAACCCTTAGCGGGGGGCAAGAGTACTTC. It specifies CASSLTLSGGQEYF.

For this clone: Additional DNA sequences in this sample encode the identical CDR3. CDR3 nucleotide sequence: TGTGCCAGTAGTCCCAGGAACACCGGGGAGCTGTTTTTT. Translated: CASSPRNTGELFF. This chain uses TRBV19 with TRBJ2-2, with unresolved D. Trimming stripped 5 bases from V and 1 base from J, with 5 bases between. In germline, CDR1 is LNHDA, CDR2 SQIVND (reference sequence). CDR3 length: 13 residues.

V is TRBV7-2 and J is TRBJ2-7, with 10 bases fitting TRBD1. V was pared by 5 bases and J by 4 bases, with 8 bases of the junction left unmatched. The CDR3 has 15 residues. Germline-derived CDR1 and CDR2 are SGHTA and FQGNSA. The CDR3 here is CASSRVGTGEYEQYF. The CDR3 DNA reads TGTGCCAGCAGCCGCGTTGGGACAGGGGAATACGAGCAGTACTTC.

The J gene is TRBJ2-3, the V gene TRBV21-1; the D call TRBD1 from the table was never checked on the DNA. TRBV21-1 is shown as a pseudogene. There are 16 residues in the CDR3. The CDR3 region is CASSKHRGLYTDTQYF. In nucleotides, the CDR3 is TGTGCCAGCAGCAAACACAGGGGCCTGTACACAGATACGCAGTATTTT.

This sequence joins TRBV7-3 and TRBJ2-1; 11 bases are shared with TRBD2. This CDR3 has 15 amino acids. CDR1 SGHTA and CDR2 FQGTGA come from the germline V gene. The junction had 6 bases not matched to a gene; V was cut back by 3 bases and J by 8 bases. The CDR3 DNA sequence: TGTGCCAGCAGCTTTAGCGGGGGGGCCTCCCATGAGCAGTTCTTC. This sequence encodes CASSFSGGASHEQFF.

As to this clone: At one boundary the junction diverges from the germline segment, which might be a read error. The rearrangement joins TRBV7-9 to TRBJ1-1; TRBD1 matches at 9 bases. Per germline, CDR1 SEHNR and CDR2 FQNEAQ (reference sequence). The CDR3 extends over 15 amino acids. The CDR3 is CSSSLEGTGYTEAFF. CDR3 in DNA: TGTTCCAGCAGCTTAGAAGGGACAGGGTATACTGAAGCTTTCTTT. Combining the CDR3 with reference TRBV7-9 and TRBJ1-1 gives the whole variable domain DTGVSQNPRHKITKRGQNVTFRCDPISEHNRLYWYRQTLGQGPEFLTYFQNEAQLEKSRLLSDRFSAERPKGSFSTLEIQRTEQGDSAMYLCSSSLEGTGYTEAFFGQGTRLTVV.

The chain links TRBV2 to TRBJ2-1, with TRBD2 identical over 8 bases. Germline lookup yields CDR1 SNHLY and CDR2 FYNNEI. Unmatched junction bases numbered 11, after V lost 3 bases and J lost 1 base. The CDR3 has 18 residues. In DNA, the CDR3 is TGTGCCAGCAGTGAGGTGTCGCTAGCGGGCAAATCCTACAATGAGCAGTTCTTC. It translates to CASSEVSLAGKSYNEQFF.

The chain has TRBV13 and TRBJ2-1; TRBD2 might be the D (7 bases). V lost 8 bases and J 1 base, leaving 15 bases between the germline ends. The CDR3 runs 15 residues. Germline V gene sequence: CDR1 PRHDT, CDR2 FYEKMQ (reference sequence). CDR3 in DNA: TGTGCCAGCTCCTCTGGGGGGGCTTCCTACAATGAGCAGTTCTTC. Protein: CASSSGGASYNEQFF.